This T cell receptor (beta chain) derives from a study of T cell responses to AZD1222 COVID-19 vaccine. Study-wide results and limits: Elevations in Spike-specific TCR breadth and depth followed administration of two AZD1222 doses. Repertoire sampling happened only post peak T cell response. Seropositivity was recorded at baseline in only 6 or 7 AZD1222 recipients. Along spike, vaccine-associated CD4 TCRs were found throughout, with dominance at 160-218 and 743-854.

Method: immunoSEQ multiplex PCR; TCRdb's copy keeps in-frame clones and lacks some. Of approximately 68,000 clones listed, 85% to 90% are singletons. This CDR3 has 15 residues. Germline V gene sequence: CDR1 SGHRS, CDR2 YFSETQ. V lost 2 bases to trimming and J lost 2 bases, with 8 bases between them. As for this clone: The antigen remains undetermined.

V gene TRBV5-1 combines with J gene TRBJ2-6, with D perhaps matching TRBD1 (6 bases). The TCR comes from an adult who received the MenACWY meningococcal vaccine as a control. The input for sequencing was peripheral blood, taken 28 days after the second dose of the MenACWY control vaccine. The CDR3, as DNA: TGCGCCAGCAGCTTTACAGGGACTGGGGCCAACGTCCTGACTTTC. This gives the protein CASSFTGTGANVLTF.